Each of the 14 T cell receptor beta chains below was sequenced from the same sample in a study of cytomegalovirus exposure and HLA in healthy donors. Vbeta (60) and Jbeta (13) primers were used in the PCR. Here immunoSEQ multiplex PCR was the method, and the copy in TCRdb shows in-frame clones only, minus some. The profile shows some 130,000 clones, 80% of them singletons. The sequenced material came from PBMCs. The receptors derive from a male donor in good health and CMV-seronegative.

This clone appeared a few times. The gene calls are TRBV7-3 and TRBJ2-2, with D hard to call. The CDR3 spans 14 residues. Per the germline V gene, CDR1 is SGHTA and CDR2 is FQGTGA. Trimming stripped 2 bases from V and 5 bases from J, with 9 bases between. DNA for the CDR3: TGTGCCAGCAGCTTAGAGCCGTCGACCGGGGAGCTGTTTTTT. Its translation is CASSLEPSTGELFF.

The chain links TRBV6-1 to TRBJ2-2, with 7 bases aligning to TRBD2. The CDR3 has 15 residues. Germline trimming cut 4 bases from V and 2 bases from J; bases unmatched to any gene: 4. Germline assignment: CDR1 MNHNS and CDR2 SASEGT. The CDR3 bases are TGTGCCAGCAGTGTGGCGGGGGACAACACCGGGGAGCTGTTTTTT. This translates into CASSVAGDNTGELFF.

The CDR3 is CASSLKAGAREQYF. DNA of the CDR3: TGTGCCAGCAGTTTAAAAGCGGGAGCTCGCGAGCAGTACTTC. The gene calls are TRBV4-2 and TRBJ2-5; 8 positions match TRBD2. The J call may not be correct, given that the DNA end is closer to TRBJ2-7. The germline V gene has CDR1 LGHNA and CDR2 YNFKEQ. CDR3 length equals 14 residues.

The rearrangement links TRBV5-5 to TRBJ2-2; D remains unclear. From germline, CDR1 is SGHKS and CDR2 YYEKEE (reference sequence). The CDR3 consists of 16 residues. V lost 1 base and J lost 0, with 10 bases in between. CDR3 bases: TGTGCCAGCAGCTTGTTCAACCCTACGAACACCGGGGAGCTGTTTTTT. Protein sequence: CASSLFNPTNTGELFF. Together with reference TRBV5-5 and TRBJ2-2, the CDR3 gives the full variable domain: DAGVTQSPTHLIKTRGQQVTLRCSPISGHKSVSWYQQVLGQGPQFIFQYYEKEERGRGNFPDRFSARQFPNYSSELNVNALLLGDSALYLCASSLFNPTNTGELFFGEGSRLTVL.

The V gene is TRBV19, the J gene TRBJ1-2; no firm D call. CDR1 is LNHDA, CDR2 SQIVND, per germline (reference sequence). CDR3 size: 13 residues. Trimming pared 6 bases from V and 4 bases from J, leaving 12 bases between. The CDR3 sequence: CASRLQTGYGYTF. The CDR3 coding sequence is TGTGCCAGTAGACTCCAAACCGGCTATGGCTACACCTTC.

The chain carries TRBV7-9 and TRBJ1-1; 9 nucleotides line up with TRBD1. The CDR3 loop spans 17 amino acids. V lost 5 bases to trimming and J lost 0 bases; unmatched junction nucleotides: 10. Germline V gene sequence: CDR1 SEHNR, CDR2 FQNEAQ (reference sequence). DNA of the CDR3: TGTGCCAGCAGCCCACTCTGGACAGGGGTGGTGAACACTGAAGCTTTCTTT. The encoded protein is CASSPLWTGVVNTEAFF.

This clone has only a few counts. Other DNA sequences in the same sample also yield this CDR3. The chain employs TRBV4-3 and TRBJ1-1; 9 nucleotides align to TRBD1. V was pared by 4 bases and J by 4 bases, with 13 bases of the junction left unmatched. The CDR3 is 17 residues long. Germline CDR1 reads LGHNA; CDR2 reads YSLEER. As DNA, the CDR3 is TGCGCCAGCAGCCGGGGACAGGGTAGGGCGAGGGGCACTGAAGCTTTCTTT. Its protein is CASSRGQGRARGTEAFF.

The chain links TRBV19 to TRBJ2-2; the D is unclear. V gave up 7 bases and J gave up 4 bases, with 16 bases separating them. CDR3 length: 15 residues. Germline loops: CDR1 LNHDA, CDR2 SQIVND (reference sequence). CDR3 sequence reads: CASTTAHSSTGELFF. In DNA, the CDR3 is TGTGCCAGTACCACTGCCCACAGTAGCACCGGGGAGCTGTTTTTT.

The chain carries TRBV2 and TRBJ1-6; D call uncertain. Per germline, CDR1 SNHLY and CDR2 FYNNEI. Trimming left V 8 bases short and J 3 bases short, with 14 bases between. This CDR3 is built from 15 residues. DNA for the CDR3: TGTGCCAGCGGAGCAGCAAGAAACTATAATTCACCCCTCCACTTT. Translated: CASGAARNYNSPLHF.

This clone was seen a few times. The chain couples TRBV19 to TRBJ2-7; the D gene is possibly TRBD1 (6 bases). The CDR3 has 14 residues. Germline values: CDR1 LNHDA, CDR2 SQIVND (reference sequence). The germline V and J ends were trimmed by 1 base and 5 bases, with 12 bases remaining between them. CDR3: CASSIVAGDHEQYF. The CDR3 DNA reads as TGTGCCAGTAGTATAGTGGCAGGGGACCACGAGCAGTACTTC. Supplemented by reference TRBV19 and TRBJ2-7, the full variable domain reads DGGITQSPKYLFRKEGQNVTLSCEQNLNHDAMYWYRQDPGQGLRLIYYSQIVNDFQKGDIAEGYSVSREKKESFPLTVTSAQKNPTAFYLCASSIVAGDHEQYFGPGTRLTVT.

The chain couples TRBV23-1 to TRBJ1-3, with 7 positions matching TRBD1. TRBV23-1 is an ORF; its function is uncertain. The CDR3 is made up of 19 amino acids. V lost 1 base and J lost 4; bases outside the gene matches: 16. CDR3: CASSQWGPDRKIAGNTIYF. As DNA, the CDR3 is TGCGCCAGCAGTCAATGGGGACCGGACAGGAAAATTGCAGGAAACACCATATATTTT.

CDR3 nucleotides: TGTGCCAGCAGTTTATTGGCGGGGGCGAGCTCCTACAATGAGCAGTTCTTC. Translated: CASSLLAGASSYNEQFF. This chain uses TRBV27 with TRBJ2-1; a weak D match, TRBD2 (7 bases). This CDR3 has 17 amino acids. Germline V gives CDR1 MNHEY, CDR2 SMNVEV (reference sequence). V lost 1 base to trimming and J lost 0 bases, with 13 bases between them.

The chain recombines TRBV10-3 with TRBJ2-3, with 7 nucleotides matching TRBD1. This CDR3 region has 14 residues. The germline gives CDR1 ENHRY, CDR2 SYGVKD. After removal of 6 bases from V and 0 bases from J, the junction contained 3 bases not matched to a gene. The CDR3 sequence is CAIRGDSSTDTQYF. In DNA form, the CDR3 reads TGTGCCATCAGGGGGGACAGTAGCACAGATACGCAGTATTTT.

This chain links TRBV5-5 with TRBJ2-7, with 11 bases matching TRBD2. The germline V gene has CDR1 SGHKS and CDR2 YYEKEE (reference sequence). The CDR3 loop spans 15 amino acids. Germline trimming cut 0 bases from V and 3 bases from J; bases unmatched to any gene: 2. This CDR3 is CASSLGSGRVYEQYF. CDR3 nucleotides: TGTGCCAGCAGCTTGGGTAGCGGGAGGGTCTACGAGCAGTACTTC.